The present TCR beta chain was sequenced within a study of CD4+ T cells in melanoma. Overall study findings and caveats: Reportedly, melanoma neoantigen-specific CD4+ T cells showed varied differentiation states. CD8+ T cell, macrophage and B cell function reportedly correlated with neoantigen-specific CD4+ T cells.

About this clone itself: Its cognate antigen is unknown.

Method: immunoSEQ multiplex PCR; TCRdb's copy keeps in-frame clones and lacks some. The data hold approximately 47,000 clones, with roughly nine tenths observed a single time. The V gene end was trimmed by 3 bases and the J gene end by 5 bases; junction bases not matched to a gene: 8. CDR3 length: 18 amino acids. Per germline, CDR1 PRHDT and CDR2 FYEKMQ (reference sequence). The sequencing sample was made of peripheral blood. The TCR comes from a human donor with melanoma. V and J are TRBV13 and TRBJ2-3; 16 bases match TRBD2. The DNA for the CDR3 is TGTGCCAGCAGCTTTGGGACTAGCGGGGGGGCCGTCGAAGATACGCAGTATTTT. Amino acid sequence: CASSFGTSGGAVEDTQYF. Full variable domain (remainder filled in from reference TRBV13 and TRBJ2-3): AAGVIQSPRHLIKEKRETATLKCYPIPRHDTVYWYQQGPGQDPQFLISFYEKMQSDKGSIPDRFSAQQFSDYHSELNMSSLELGDSALYFCASSFGTSGGAVEDTQYFGPGTRLTVL.